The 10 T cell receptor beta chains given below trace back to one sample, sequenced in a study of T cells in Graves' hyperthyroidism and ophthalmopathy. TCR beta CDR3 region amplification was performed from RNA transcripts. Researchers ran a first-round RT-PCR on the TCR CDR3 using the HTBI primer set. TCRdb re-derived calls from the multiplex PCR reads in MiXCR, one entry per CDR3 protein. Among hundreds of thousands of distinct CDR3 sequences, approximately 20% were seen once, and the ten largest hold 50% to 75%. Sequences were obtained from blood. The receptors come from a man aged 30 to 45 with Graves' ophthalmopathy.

The DNA of the CDR3 is TGTGCCAGCAGGCGACTAGCGGGACTTAGGGAGACCCAGTACTTC. Translation gives CASRRLAGLRETQYF. This chain links TRBV12-3 or TRBV12-4 with TRBJ2-5; 11 bases are shared with TRBD2. The CDR3 has 15 residues. The ends lost 6 bases at V and 5 bases at J; junction bases unmatched: 8.

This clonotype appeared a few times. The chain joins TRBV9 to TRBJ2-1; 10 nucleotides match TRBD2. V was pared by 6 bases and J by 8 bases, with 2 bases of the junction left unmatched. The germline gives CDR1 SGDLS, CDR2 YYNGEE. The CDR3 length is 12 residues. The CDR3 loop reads CASTTSGYEQFF. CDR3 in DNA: TGTGCCAGCACGACTAGCGGGTATGAGCAGTTCTTC.

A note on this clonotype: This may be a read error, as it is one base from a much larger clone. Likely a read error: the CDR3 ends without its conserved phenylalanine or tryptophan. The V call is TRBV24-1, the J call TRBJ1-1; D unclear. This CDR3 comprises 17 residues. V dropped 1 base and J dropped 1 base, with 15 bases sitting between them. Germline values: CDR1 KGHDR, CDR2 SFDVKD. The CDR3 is CATSDLRVRPPNTEAFS. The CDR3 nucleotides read TGTGCCACCAGTGATTTAAGGGTAAGGCCGCCGAACACTGAAGCTTTCTCT.

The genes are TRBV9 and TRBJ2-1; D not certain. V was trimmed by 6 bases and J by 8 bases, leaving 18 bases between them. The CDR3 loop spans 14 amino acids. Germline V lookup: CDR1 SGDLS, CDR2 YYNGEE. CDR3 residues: CASTKGPVTDEQFF. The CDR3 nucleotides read TGTGCCAGCACAAAGGGCCCAGTCACTGATGAGCAGTTCTTC.

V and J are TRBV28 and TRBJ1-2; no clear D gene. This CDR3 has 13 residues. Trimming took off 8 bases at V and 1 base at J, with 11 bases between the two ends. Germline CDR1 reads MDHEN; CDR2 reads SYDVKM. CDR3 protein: CASSQHGNYGYTF. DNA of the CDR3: TGTGCCAGCTCCCAACATGGTAACTATGGCTACACCTTC.

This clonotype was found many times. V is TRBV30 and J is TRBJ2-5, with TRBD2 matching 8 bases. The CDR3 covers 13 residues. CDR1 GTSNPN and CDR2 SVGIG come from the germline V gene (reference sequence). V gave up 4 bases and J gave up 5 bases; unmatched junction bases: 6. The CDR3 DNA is TGTGCCTGGACGGGGCGACTAGCGGAGACCCAGTACTTC. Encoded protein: CAWTGRLAETQYF.

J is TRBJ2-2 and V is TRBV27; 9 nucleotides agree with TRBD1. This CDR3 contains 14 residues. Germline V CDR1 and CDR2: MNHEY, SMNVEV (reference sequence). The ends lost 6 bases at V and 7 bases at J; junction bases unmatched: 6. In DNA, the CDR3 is TGTGCCAGCAGGGCGGGGACAGGGTTCGGGGAGCTGTTTTTT. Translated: CASRAGTGFGELFF.

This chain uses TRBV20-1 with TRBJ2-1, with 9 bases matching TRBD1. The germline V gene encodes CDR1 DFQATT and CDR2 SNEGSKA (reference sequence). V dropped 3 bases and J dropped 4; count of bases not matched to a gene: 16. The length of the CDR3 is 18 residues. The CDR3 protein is CSARKATRTGDLYNEQFF. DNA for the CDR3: TGCAGTGCTAGGAAAGCTACACGGACAGGGGATCTTTACAATGAGCAGTTCTTC.

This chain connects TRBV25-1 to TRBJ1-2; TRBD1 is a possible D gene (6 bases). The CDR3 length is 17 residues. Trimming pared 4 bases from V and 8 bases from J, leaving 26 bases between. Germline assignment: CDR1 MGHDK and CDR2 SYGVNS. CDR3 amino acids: CASSVPIRETGTIGYTF. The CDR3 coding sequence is TGTGCCAGCAGTGTACCAATTCGGGAGACAGGAACTATAGGCTACACCTTC.

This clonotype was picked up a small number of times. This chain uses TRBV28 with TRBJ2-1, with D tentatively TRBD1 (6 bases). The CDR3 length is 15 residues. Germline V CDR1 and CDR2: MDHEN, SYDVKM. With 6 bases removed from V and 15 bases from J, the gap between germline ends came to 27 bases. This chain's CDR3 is CASRRRTAGERAAFF. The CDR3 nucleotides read TGTGCCAGCAGGAGGCGGACAGCAGGTGAGAGGGCCGCGTTCTTC.